The present T cell receptor beta chain was sequenced within a study of molecular identifiers for immune sequencing clone quantification. Whole-study results and caveats: Clones above 20 RNA copies contained over 97% of effector molecules and under 1% of naive molecules.

As to this clonotype: The antigen is undetermined. A much more abundant neighbour one base away suggests this may be a read error.

The V end lost 4 bases, the J end lost 7 bases, and 16 bases lay between the germline ends. The CDR3 totals 13 residues. Germline V gene lookup returns CDR1 SQVTM and CDR2 ANQGSEA. Libraries for naive CD8 T cells, which were made from roughly 21,000 to 960,000 sorted cells, drew on 10%, 30% or 50% of the RNA. Previously described methods with listed TCR primers produced the bulk TCR libraries. TCRdb re-analysed the PCR reads in MiXCR, keeping a single row per CDR3 protein. Counted here are about half a million distinct CDR3 sequences, about a fifth occurring once; the ten biggest clones make up 0.7% to 1%.

The sample consisted of naive CD8+ T cells from blood, with Jurkat cell RNA spiked in. This sample's subset: FACS-sorted CD8+CD4-CCR7+CD45RA+ naive T cells. This sequence was found in a human donor in good health. Some libraries in this study had Jurkat cell RNA spiked in. V and J are TRBV29-1 and TRBJ1-1; D ambiguous. The CDR3 bases are TGCAGCGTTGGAGTAATTGGTAGCGATGAAGCTTTCTTT. Translated, it gives CSVGVIGSDEAFF.